Below are 2 T cell receptor beta chains sequenced from a single sample in a study. TCRdb recomputed calls from the 5' RACE reads with MiXCR, one row per CDR3 protein. The sample lists around 30,000 distinct CDR3 sequences, approximately 25% occurring once. Sequencing was done on a sample of memory CD4+ T cells sorted from blood. Subset: memory CD4+ T cells, CD4+CD45RO+CD25-. These receptors were taken from a female donor with breast cancer.

This clonotype has just a few counts. V is TRBV4-1 and J is TRBJ2-2, with 9 bases lining up with TRBD1. The CDR3 loop spans 16 amino acids. Germline V gene data show CDR1 as MGHRA and CDR2 as YSYEKL. The J segment lost 4 bases and the V segment lost 1 base, leaving 4 bases of the junction unmatched. The CDR3 DNA is TGCGCCAGCAGCCAAGCCGGGACAGGGCTCACCGGGGAGCTGTTTTTT. Protein product: CASSQAGTGLTGELFF.

A remark on this clonotype: The DNA is left out, because the CDR3 cannot be placed on it with certainty; the CDR3 is given as TCRdb lists it. The chain employs TRBV21-1 and TRBJ1-2. TRBV21-1 is designated a pseudogene. A total of 13 residues make up the CDR3, ends included. The CDR3 sequence is CASSKRRPYGCTF.